Presented here are 21 T cell receptor beta chains from one specimen sequenced in a study of T cell responses to AZD1222 COVID-19 vaccine. Clones were sequenced by immunoSEQ multiplex PCR, and TCRdb holds only the in-frame ones, with some missing. The sample lists approximately 120,000 clones, about 88% occurring once. The sample in question was peripheral blood, obtained on day 0 of AZD1222 vaccination. The receptors were sampled from an adult in good health.

This chain connects TRBV24-1 to TRBJ1-5; D perhaps matches TRBD1 (5 bases). V was pared by 3 bases and J by 11 bases, with 10 bases between. This CDR3 has 12 residues. Looked up from germline, CDR1 is KGHDR and CDR2 is SFDVKD. DNA of the CDR3: TGTGCCACCAGTGATCAGACACAGGCCCAGCATTTT. Translation: CATSDQTQAQHF.

The count of this clone is one. This rearrangement joins TRBV29-1 to TRBJ1-2; TRBD1 matches at 7 bases. The CDR3 covers 12 residues. Germline lookup yields CDR1 SQVTM and CDR2 ANQGSEA. Trimming removed 7 bases from V and 4 bases from J; junction bases left unmatched: 6. DNA for the CDR3: TGCAGCGCGGGACAGAACCCCTATGGCTACACCTTC. Translated, it gives CSAGQNPYGYTF.

The rearrangement links TRBV5-1 to TRBJ2-3, with 8 bases identical to TRBD1. Looked up from germline, CDR1 is SGHRS and CDR2 is YFSETQ. The J segment lost 2 bases and the V segment lost 4 bases, leaving 9 bases of the junction unmatched. The length of the CDR3 is 16 residues. CDR3 region: CASSPGQGSNTDTQYF. The CDR3 coding sequence is TGCGCCAGCAGCCCAGGACAGGGATCCAACACAGATACGCAGTATTTT.

The chain is built from TRBV11-2 and TRBJ2-7, with D perhaps TRBD1 or TRBD2 (5 bases each). The CDR3 extends over 14 amino acids. Deletions cut 4 bases from V and 4 bases from J, with 14 bases between. Germline assignment: CDR1 SGHAT and CDR2 FQNNGV. The CDR3 nucleotides read TGTGCCAGCAGCTGGGGACGCCTCGGGTACGAGCAGTACTTC. Translated: CASSWGRLGYEQYF.

The rearrangement joins TRBV19 to TRBJ2-7; tentative D call: TRBD2 (5 bases). Germline V gives CDR1 LNHDA, CDR2 SQIVND (reference sequence). V lost 0 bases and J 2 bases, leaving 8 bases between the germline ends. CDR3 length equals 14 residues. CDR3 residues: CASSIEGGTYEQYF. CDR3 nucleotide sequence: TGTGCCAGTAGTATAGAAGGAGGAACCTACGAGCAGTACTTC.

The chain employs TRBV7-3 and TRBJ1-1; TRBD1 is a possible D gene (5 bases). The V gene's germline CDR1 is SGHTA and CDR2 FQGTGA. The CDR3 loop spans 13 amino acids. With 5 bases removed from V and 2 bases from J, the gap between germline ends came to 9 bases. The CDR3: CASSAQGNTEAFF. CDR3 bases: TGTGCCAGCAGCGCGCAGGGTAACACTGAAGCTTTCTTT.

This chain joins TRBV7-8 and TRBJ1-6; D is unresolved. Germline CDR1 is SGHVS and CDR2 is FQNEAQ. The length of the CDR3 is 14 residues. The germline V and J ends were trimmed by 5 bases and 2 bases, with 7 bases remaining between them. This chain's CDR3 is CASSAQAYNSPLHF. The CDR3 DNA reads TGTGCCAGCAGCGCGCAGGCCTATAATTCACCCCTCCACTTT.

This sequence joins TRBV6-5 and TRBJ2-2; D gene unclear. Looked up from germline, CDR1 is MNHEY and CDR2 is SVGAGI. The CDR3 has 14 residues. The V gene lost 0 bases and the J gene lost 7 bases, with 9 bases spanning the gap. In DNA form, the CDR3 reads TGTGCCAGCAGTTACTCGAACGGTGGCGGGGAGCTGTTTTTT. Translated, it gives CASSYSNGGGELFF.

The gene calls are TRBV19 and TRBJ1-4; D gene unclear. In germline, CDR1 is LNHDA, CDR2 SQIVND (reference sequence). CDR3 length: 15 amino acids. V was trimmed by 3 bases and J by 2 bases, leaving 10 bases between them. CDR3 in DNA: TGTGCCAGTAGTATCGGTGCGGGGACTAATGAAAAACTGTTTTTT. This translates into CASSIGAGTNEKLFF.

The chain employs TRBV21-1 and TRBJ2-7; the table's TRBD2 call for D was not verified on the DNA. TRBV21-1 is deemed a pseudogene. The CDR3 runs to 14 residues. Here the CDR3 DNA reads TGTGCCAGCAGCAAAGGACGGGAATCCAACGAGCAGTACTTC. This encodes CASSKGRESNEQYF.

The chain employs TRBV30 and TRBJ1-1; no definite D call. Germline lookup yields CDR1 GTSNPN and CDR2 SVGIG (reference sequence). The CDR3 is 12 residues long. V lost 0 bases and J lost 1, with 3 bases in between. The CDR3 DNA reads as TGTGCCTGGAGTGTGGGGAACACTGAAGCTTTCTTT. Amino acids: CAWSVGNTEAFF.

This clone was detected once. The genes are TRBV7-9 and TRBJ1-1, with TRBD1 as a possible D gene (6 bases). The CDR3 length is 14 residues. Germline V gene data show CDR1 as SEHNR and CDR2 as FQNEAQ (reference sequence). V was clipped by 2 bases and J by 5 bases, with 12 bases between them. Here the CDR3 reads CASSLQGRWTEAFF. For the CDR3, the DNA is TGTGCCAGCAGCTTACAGGGGAGGTGGACTGAAGCTTTCTTT.

Only one count was recorded for this clone. This CDR3 reads CASSENSPVGNQPQHF. DNA of the CDR3: TGTGCCAGCAGTGAAAACAGTCCAGTAGGCAATCAGCCCCAGCATTTT. The chain is built from TRBV6-1 and TRBJ1-5; D gene uncertain. Germline V gene sequence: CDR1 MNHNS, CDR2 SASEGT. Trimming removed 2 bases from V and 2 bases from J, with 13 bases in between. This CDR3 contains 16 residues.

The chain recombines TRBV19 with TRBJ1-5; no definite D call. Trimming removed 5 bases from V and 2 bases from J, with 10 bases in between. From germline, CDR1 is LNHDA and CDR2 SQIVND (reference sequence). The CDR3 runs to 14 residues. CDR3 amino acids: CASSGRGGNQPQHF. The CDR3 bases are TGTGCCAGTAGTGGCCGGGGTGGCAATCAGCCCCAGCATTTT.

V usage is TRBV20-1 and J usage is TRBJ2-5; D gene uncertain. Trimming pared 3 bases from V and 5 bases from J, leaving 7 bases between. The CDR3 extends over 11 amino acids. In germline, CDR1 is DFQATT, CDR2 SNEGSKA (reference sequence). In DNA form, the CDR3 reads TGCAGTGCTAGCGTTCGGGAGACCCAGTACTTC. Translation: CSASVRETQYF.

The J gene is TRBJ2-7, the V gene TRBV3-1 (or the pseudogene TRBV3-2), with 10 bases identical to TRBD2. Per germline, CDR1 LGHDT and CDR2 YNNKEL (reference sequence). There are 16 residues in the CDR3. The junction had 10 bases not matched to a gene; V was cut back by 5 bases and J by 3 bases. CDR3 sequence: CASSRSSGRTIYEQYF. The CDR3 DNA reads TGTGCCAGCAGCAGAAGTAGCGGGAGGACAATCTACGAGCAGTACTTC.

This clone was seen a handful of times. The rearrangement links TRBV9 to TRBJ2-3; 12 nucleotides line up with TRBD2. The CDR3 sequence is 19 residues long. Per the germline V gene, CDR1 is SGDLS and CDR2 is YYNGEE. The V segment lost 1 base and the J segment 1 base; nucleotides outside the gene matches: 10. CDR3 sequence reads: CASSVSPGLAGSGTDTQYF. The CDR3 nucleotides are TGTGCCAGCAGCGTATCCCCCGGACTAGCGGGGTCTGGCACAGATACGCAGTATTTT.

V is TRBV19 and J is TRBJ1-2, with D tentatively TRBD1 (5 bases). There are 15 residues in the CDR3. The V and J ends lost 7 bases and 4 bases respectively, with 19 bases between them. In germline, CDR1 is LNHDA, CDR2 SQIVND (reference sequence). The CDR3 reads CASNTGTGNTYGYTF. The CDR3 DNA follows: TGTGCCAGTAATACCGGGACCGGGAACACCTATGGCTACACCTTC.

The V and J genes are TRBV19 and TRBJ1-4; possible D gene TRBD1, 5 bases. The CDR3 covers 14 residues. Germline V CDR1 and CDR2: LNHDA, SQIVND (reference sequence). The V end was cut by 3 bases, the J end by 7 bases, with 12 bases between. The CDR3 is CASSMRGGSEKLFF. The CDR3 DNA follows: TGTGCCAGTAGTATGCGCGGGGGAAGTGAAAAACTGTTTTTT.

This clone was seen only once. The chain employs TRBV27 and TRBJ2-7; 11 positions agree with TRBD2. J was trimmed by 2 bases and V by 8 bases; bases with no gene match: 5. Germline lookup yields CDR1 MNHEY and CDR2 SMNVEV (reference sequence). The length of the CDR3 is 14 residues. The CDR3 DNA reads TGTGCCAGCCAGGGGACTAGCGGAACCTACGAGCAGTACTTC. Amino acid sequence: CASQGTSGTYEQYF.

J is TRBJ2-3 and V is TRBV24-1; D is perhaps TRBD2 (6 bases). This CDR3 has 13 amino acids. Germline CDR1 is KGHDR and CDR2 is SFDVKD. The V end was cut by 12 bases, the J end by 6 bases, with 18 bases between. The CDR3 DNA is TGTGCCTCTTCTGAGGGAGGAAAGGATACGCAGTATTTT. Translating it yields CASSEGGKDTQYF.